This TCR beta chain was obtained from a study of T cells after posttransplantation cyclophosphamide. Profiled with immunoSEQ multiplex PCR; TCRdb holds only in-frame clones, not every one. Reported are over 25,000 clones, none seen only once; the ten largest carry approximately 2.8%. The CDR3 runs 14 residues. Trimming shortened V by 0 bases and J by 4 bases, and 8 bases separated the two germline ends. The V gene's germline CDR1 is SGHRS and CDR2 YFSETQ. Study-wide findings and caveats: Blood and skin or GI T cell repertoires showed limited TRB overlap.

There are many counts of this clone. Its cognate antigen is unknown. The origin of this receptor is a woman aged 55 to 70 in good health, CMV-negative, and a related stem cell transplant donor. The sequencing input was PBMCs. The genes are TRBV5-1 and TRBJ1-5; D unresolved. CDR3 sequence reads: CASSLGAENQPQHF. The DNA of the CDR3 is TGCGCCAGCAGCTTGGGGGCAGAAAATCAGCCCCAGCATTTT. Full variable domain (missing parts from reference TRBV5-1 and TRBJ1-5): KAGVTQTPRYLIKTRGQQVTLSCSPISGHRSVSWYQQTPGQGLQFLFEYFSETQRNKGNFPGRFSGRQFSNSRSEMNVSTLELGDSALYLCASSLGAENQPQHFGDGTRLSIL.